Below, 29 T cell receptor beta chains from the same sample are listed, as sequenced in a study of cytotoxic CD8 clonotypes in ibrutinib-treated CLL. TCRdb's table, derived via immunoSEQ multiplex PCR, lists solely in-frame clones and lacks some. The repertoire includes around 140,000 clones, about 70% of them detected once, and around 4.9% sits in the top ten. Specimen: PBMCs, collected after 24 months of ibrutinib treatment. All receptors come from a human donor with chronic lymphocytic leukemia.

The rearrangement links TRBV7-3 to TRBJ2-2; 8 bases line up with TRBD2. The CDR3 consists of 15 residues. Trimming at V came to 5 bases and at J to 6 bases, leaving 8 bases not matched to a gene. Germline CDR1 is SGHTA and CDR2 is FQGTGA. The DNA of the CDR3 is TGTGCCAGCAGCCCGGGGACTAGTGGAGCCGGGGAGCTGTTTTTT. Protein product: CASSPGTSGAGELFF.

The chain uses TRBV9 and TRBJ2-1; D possibly corresponds to TRBD2 (5 bases). This CDR3 has 15 residues. Germline CDR1 and CDR2: SGDLS and YYNGEE. The CDR3 region is CASAARGWGYNEQFF. Written as DNA, the CDR3 is TGTGCTTCAGCCGCCCGAGGGTGGGGCTACAATGAGCAGTTCTTC. The variable domain in full, completed from reference TRBV9 and TRBJ2-1, reads DSGVTQTPKHLITATGQRVTLRCSPRSGDLSVYWYQQSLDQGLQFLIQYYNGEERAKGNILERFSAQQFPDLHSELNLSSLELGDSALYFCASAARGWGYNEQFFGPGTRLTVL.

The gene calls are TRBV2 and TRBJ1-6; D call uncertain. The CDR3 is made up of 15 amino acids. Germline CDR1 SNHLY, CDR2 FYNNEI. The V end was cut by 4 bases, the J end by 0 bases, with 7 bases between. The CDR3 sequence: CASSVGRSYNSPLHF. CDR3 coding DNA: TGTGCCAGCAGTGTCGGGCGCTCCTATAATTCACCCCTCCACTTT.

This clone was recorded a few times. The V gene is TRBV5-1, the J gene TRBJ1-2, with D unclear. V was trimmed by 0 bases and J by 8 bases, leaving 8 bases between them. The CDR3 extends over 12 amino acids. Per the germline V gene, CDR1 is SGHRS and CDR2 is YFSETQ. CDR3 sequence (DNA): TGCGCCAGCAGCTTGGGCGAGTGGGGCTACACCTTC. Protein product: CASSLGEWGYTF.

A note on this clone: In the same sample, other DNA sequences code for this CDR3. The chain combines TRBV7-8 with TRBJ1-2; D unclear. Trimming shortened V by 5 bases and J by 2 bases, and 9 bases separated the two germline ends. The CDR3 consists of 13 residues. Germline V lookup: CDR1 SGHVS, CDR2 FQNEAQ. The CDR3 loop reads CASSPDRNYGYTF. Here the CDR3 DNA reads TGTGCCAGCAGCCCGGACCGGAACTATGGCTACACCTTC.

The V gene is TRBV5-8, the J gene TRBJ1-1; D is undetermined. The CDR3 sequence is 15 residues long. V lost 0 bases and J 1 base, leaving 10 bases between the germline ends. Germline values: CDR1 SGHTS, CDR2 YDEGEE. CDR3 amino acids: CASSLAPAQNTEAFF. The CDR3 DNA sequence: TGTGCCAGCAGCTTGGCCCCGGCCCAGAACACTGAAGCTTTCTTT.

This chain uses TRBV4-2 with TRBJ2-5; D gene uncertain. CDR3 length: 15 residues. Trimming left V 3 bases short and J 1 base short, with 12 bases between. From germline, CDR1 is LGHNA and CDR2 YNFKEQ. CDR3 nucleotides: TGTGCCAGCAGCCAGAGACACGGAAGCCAAGAGACCCAGTACTTC. This gives the protein CASSQRHGSQETQYF.

Turning to this clone: Other DNA sequences within the sample encode an identical CDR3. The chain carries TRBV7-9 and TRBJ2-3; D is uncertain. Germline-derived CDR1 and CDR2 are SEHNR and FQNEAQ (reference sequence). The CDR3 has 15 amino acids. The V end lost 1 base, the J end lost 2 bases, and 10 bases lay between the germline ends. The CDR3 bases are TGTGCCAGCAGCTTAGGCCTTGCCTTCACAGATACGCAGTATTTT. It translates to CASSLGLAFTDTQYF.

The chain couples TRBV9 to TRBJ2-3; D could derive from TRBD1 or TRBD2 (5 bases each). Germline CDR1 reads SGDLS; CDR2 reads YYNGEE. Trimming took off 4 bases at V and 4 bases at J, with 16 bases between the two ends. The CDR3 is 15 residues long. The CDR3 is CASSSRDQFSDTQYF. For the CDR3, the DNA is TGTGCCAGCAGCTCTCGGGACCAGTTCTCAGATACGCAGTATTTT. Combining the CDR3 with reference TRBV9 and TRBJ2-3 gives the whole variable domain DSGVTQTPKHLITATGQRVTLRCSPRSGDLSVYWYQQSLDQGLQFLIQYYNGEERAKGNILERFSAQQFPDLHSELNLSSLELGDSALYFCASSSRDQFSDTQYFGPGTRLTVL.

The V and J genes are TRBV15 and TRBJ2-5; D ambiguous. CDR3 length: 15 residues. CDR1 and CDR2 (germline): LNHNV, YYDKDF (reference sequence). The V and J ends lost 0 bases and 4 bases respectively, with 12 bases between them. CDR3 sequence: CATSRDLTSGETQYF. The CDR3, as DNA: TGTGCCACCAGCAGAGATCTGACATCGGGAGAGACCCAGTACTTC.

The chain is built from TRBV28 and TRBJ2-7, with D hard to call. This CDR3 spans 15 amino acids. CDR1 MDHEN and CDR2 SYDVKM come from the germline V gene. V lost 4 bases, J lost 3 bases, and 16 bases lay in between. CDR3 coding DNA: TGTGCCAGCAGTTGGGGTACAGCCGACGGCTACGAGCAGTACTTC. Its translation: CASSWGTADGYEQYF.

This chain uses TRBV7-9 with TRBJ2-6, with D unresolved. This CDR3 is 16 amino acids long. Germline CDR1 and CDR2: SEHNR and FQNEAQ (reference sequence). The V and J ends lost 1 base and 2 bases respectively, with 9 bases between them. The CDR3 bases are TGTGCCAGCAGCTTAGTCGGTCCGACTGGGGCCAACGTCCTGACTTTC. As protein: CASSLVGPTGANVLTF.

J is TRBJ1-2 and V is TRBV18; possible D gene TRBD1, 6 bases. The V end was cut by 3 bases, the J end by 6 bases, with 11 bases between. Germline V gene sequence: CDR1 KGHSH, CDR2 LQKENI. The CDR3 contains 13 residues. The CDR3 region is CASSPAGVDGYTF. The CDR3 DNA follows: TGTGCCAGCTCACCGGCAGGGGTGGATGGCTACACCTTC.

The chain recombines TRBV6-5 with TRBJ2-7; no firm D call. In germline, CDR1 is MNHEY, CDR2 SVGAGI. The CDR3 totals 13 residues. Trimming shortened V by 2 bases and J by 7 bases, and 12 bases separated the two germline ends. CDR3 sequence: CASSYRASAEQYF. The CDR3 DNA sequence: TGTGCCAGCAGTTACAGGGCCTCTGCGGAGCAGTACTTC.

This clone has at least ten counts. At the DNA level, this CDR3 is encoded by other sequences in the same sample as well. The rearrangement links TRBV5-1 to TRBJ1-4; TRBD1 aligns across 8 bases. There are 14 residues in the CDR3. Losses at the gene ends were 4 bases for V and 6 bases for J; bases not matched to a gene: 5. In germline, CDR1 is SGHRS, CDR2 YFSETQ. The CDR3: CASSVDRADEKLFF. Written as DNA, the CDR3 is TGCGCCAGCAGCGTGGACAGGGCGGATGAAAAACTGTTTTTT.

The V and J genes are TRBV7-8 and TRBJ2-7; TRBD1 matches at 7 bases. The CDR3 sequence is 13 residues long. Germline V gene sequence: CDR1 SGHVS, CDR2 FQNEAQ. The junction had 1 base not matched to a gene; V was cut back by 5 bases and J by 0 bases. The CDR3 sequence is CASSRDSSYEQYF. In DNA, the CDR3 is TGTGCCAGCAGCCGGGACAGCTCCTACGAGCAGTACTTC.

The rearrangement uses TRBV7-9 and TRBJ1-1; no reliable D call. Looked up from germline, CDR1 is SEHNR and CDR2 is FQNEAQ (reference sequence). This CDR3 region has 14 residues. Deletions cut 9 bases from V and 0 bases from J, with 14 bases between. DNA of the CDR3: TGTGCCAGTCACGGTAGGGCCCTGAACACTGAAGCTTTCTTT. Protein sequence: CASHGRALNTEAFF.

V is TRBV5-1 and J is TRBJ2-1, with 12 nucleotides matching TRBD2. The germline gives CDR1 SGHRS, CDR2 YFSETQ. The CDR3 has 16 amino acids. The J segment lost 2 bases and the V segment lost 4 bases, leaving 4 bases of the junction unmatched. Here the CDR3 reads CASSPSGGDPYNEQFF. The CDR3 nucleotides read TGCGCCAGCAGCCCTAGCGGGGGGGACCCCTACAATGAGCAGTTCTTC.

This rearrangement joins TRBV12-5 to TRBJ2-2, with TRBD2 identical over 15 bases. Germline assignment: CDR1 LGHNT and CDR2 FRNRAP. V was clipped by 1 base and J by 5 bases; unmatched bases: 8. This CDR3 spans 19 amino acids. As DNA, the CDR3 is TGTGCTAGTGGTTTGGGAAAGGGACTAGCGGGAGGTAATACCGGGGAGCTGTTTTTT. It codes for CASGLGKGLAGGNTGELFF.

This chain connects TRBV10-3 to TRBJ1-2; D is perhaps TRBD1 (6 bases). Germline-derived CDR1 and CDR2 are ENHRY and SYGVKD. The CDR3 covers 13 residues. Deletions cut 6 bases from V and 8 bases from J, with 16 bases between. CDR3 protein: CAIRASPGDGYTF. CDR3 bases: TGTGCCATCAGGGCCAGCCCAGGGGACGGCTACACCTTC.

This clone has a handful of counts. The chain uses TRBV9 and TRBJ1-1; D is possibly TRBD1 (6 bases). Trimming took off 7 bases at V and 4 bases at J, with 8 bases between the two ends. The CDR3 loop spans 11 amino acids. Germline V lookup: CDR1 SGDLS, CDR2 YYNGEE. Written as DNA, the CDR3 is TGTGCCAGCGGGGGCAGCACTGAAGCTTTCTTT. This sequence encodes CASGGSTEAFF.

V is TRBV5-1 and J is TRBJ2-5, with 10 bases identical to TRBD1. Germline V lookup: CDR1 SGHRS, CDR2 YFSETQ. V shed 4 bases and J 11 bases; nucleotides not matched to a gene: 11. The CDR3 is 14 amino acids. The CDR3 DNA reads as TGCGCCAGCAGCACCCCGGGACAGGGGTTGGAGCAGTACTTC. Protein: CASSTPGQGLEQYF.

J is TRBJ2-5 and V is TRBV10-3; D gene ambiguous. The assigned J gene may be wrong: the sequence end matches TRBJ2-7 better. Germline-derived CDR1 and CDR2 are ENHRY and SYGVKD. The CDR3 spans 14 residues. CDR3 amino acids: CATLPRVASYEQYF. CDR3 sequence (DNA): TGTGCCACCCTCCCTCGAGTGGCCTCCTACGAGCAGTACTTC.

The chain carries TRBV6-5 and TRBJ1-1; tentatively, D is TRBD1 (6 bases). The V gene's germline CDR1 is MNHEY and CDR2 SVGAGI. V lost 6 bases and J lost 3, with 11 bases in between. This CDR3 is built from 13 residues. The DNA of the CDR3 is TGTGCCAGCAGCCGAGGGGGATACACTGAAGCTTTCTTT. The encoded protein is CASSRGGYTEAFF.

The genes are TRBV4-3 and TRBJ1-2, with 8 bases that match TRBD1. CDR1 and CDR2 (germline): LGHNA, YSLEER. The CDR3 has 15 amino acids. Trimming cost V 1 base and J 7 bases; bases outside gene matches: 8. The CDR3 DNA follows: TGCGCCAGCAGCCAAGCCCCGACAGGGGTGGTTGGCTACACCTTC. Translation: CASSQAPTGVVGYTF.

This clone qualifies as medium-sized (0.01 to 0.1%). The V call is TRBV30, the J call TRBJ1-6, with a possible D match to TRBD1 (6 bases). V lost 5 bases to trimming and J lost 9 bases, with 17 bases between them. CDR1 and CDR2 (germline): GTSNPN, SVGIG (reference sequence). CDR3 length: 14 amino acids. In DNA, the CDR3 is TGTGCCTGGTCACTCGGGGGCCTTGGTTCACCCCTCCACTTT. The encoded protein is CAWSLGGLGSPLHF.

Ten or more counts support this clone. The sample contains more than one DNA sequence encoding this CDR3. This chain links TRBV5-4 with TRBJ1-2; no firm D call. This CDR3 comprises 16 residues. CDR1 and CDR2 from the germline V gene are SGHNT and YYREEE (reference sequence). V was shortened by 4 bases and J by 4 bases, with 20 bases between the two germline ends. The CDR3 sequence is CASSDDDRYLGYGYTF. The CDR3 bases are TGTGCCAGCAGCGATGATGACCGATACCTAGGCTATGGCTACACCTTC. Complete variable domain (other parts from reference TRBV5-4 and TRBJ1-2): ETGVTQSPTHLIKTRGQQVTLRCSSQSGHNTVSWYQQALGQGPQFIFQYYREEENGRGNFPPRFSGLQFPNYSSELNVNALELDDSALYLCASSDDDRYLGYGYTFGSGTRLTVV.

This clone has a single count. This chain links TRBV18 with TRBJ2-3; TRBD2 aligns across 7 bases. Per the germline V gene, CDR1 is KGHSH and CDR2 is LQKENI. The CDR3 is made up of 17 amino acids. Trimming removed 2 bases from V and 2 bases from J; junction bases left unmatched: 10. CDR3 amino acids: CASSPTGGPSHTDTQYF. CDR3 sequence (DNA): TGTGCCAGCTCACCAACGGGGGGACCCTCACACACAGATACGCAGTATTTT.

V usage is TRBV27 and J usage is TRBJ2-7, with D possibly matching TRBD1 (6 bases). The CDR3 length is 15 residues. With 4 bases removed from V and 3 bases from J, the gap between germline ends came to 16 bases. The germline V gene encodes CDR1 MNHEY and CDR2 SMNVEV (reference sequence). CDR3 residues: CASSYQTGALYEQYF. As DNA, the CDR3 is TGTGCCAGCAGTTACCAGACAGGTGCTCTCTACGAGCAGTACTTC.